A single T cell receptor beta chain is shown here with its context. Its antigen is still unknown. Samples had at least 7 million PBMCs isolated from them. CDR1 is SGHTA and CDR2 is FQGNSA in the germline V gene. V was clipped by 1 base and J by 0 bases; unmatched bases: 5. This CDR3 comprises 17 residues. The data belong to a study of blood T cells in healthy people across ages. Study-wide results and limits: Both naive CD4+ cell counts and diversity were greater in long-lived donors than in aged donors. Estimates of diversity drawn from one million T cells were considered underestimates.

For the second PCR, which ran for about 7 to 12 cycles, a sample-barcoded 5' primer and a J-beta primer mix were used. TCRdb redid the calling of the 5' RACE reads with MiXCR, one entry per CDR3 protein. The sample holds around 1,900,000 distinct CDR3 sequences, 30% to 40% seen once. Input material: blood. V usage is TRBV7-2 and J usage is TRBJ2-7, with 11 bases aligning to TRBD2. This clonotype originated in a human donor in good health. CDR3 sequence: CASSLGGTSGLSYEQYF. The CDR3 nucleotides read TGTGCCAGCAGCTTAGGAGGGACTAGCGGACTCTCCTACGAGCAGTACTTC. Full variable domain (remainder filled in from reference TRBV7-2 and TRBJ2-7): GAGVSQSPSNKVTEKGKDVELRCDPISGHTALYWYRQSLGQGLEFLIYFQGNSAPDKSGLPSDRFSAERTGGSVSTLTIQRTQQEDSAVYLCASSLGGTSGLSYEQYFGPGTRLTVT.